This T cell receptor beta chain appears in the sequencing data of a study of PD-1 blockade in classical Hodgkin lymphoma. All patients relapsed after autologous stem cell transplantation, and brentuximab vedotin exposure varied. Profiled with immunoSEQ multiplex PCR; TCRdb holds only in-frame clones, not every one. The table includes approximately 50,000 clones, 70% to 90% detected once. This receptor was taken from a human donor with classical Hodgkin lymphoma. The sequenced sample was peripheral blood mononuclear cells (PBMCs), obtained before the second cycle of nivolumab.

Here the CDR3 reads CASSPEAPGMGNTIYF. CDR3 sequence (DNA): TGTGCCAGCAGCCCTGAAGCCCCAGGGATGGGAAACACCATATATTTT. The chain is built from TRBV7-7 and TRBJ1-3; D is possibly TRBD1 (5 bases). The CDR3 extends over 16 amino acids. Trimming removed 5 bases at V and 4 bases at J, with 18 bases between. Germline-derived CDR1 and CDR2 are SSHAT and FNYEAQ (reference sequence). Full variable domain (remainder filled in from reference TRBV7-7 and TRBJ1-3): GAGVSQSPRYKVTKRGQDVTLRCDPISSHATLYWYQQALGQGPEFLTYFNYEAQPDKSGLPSDRFSAERPEGSISTLTIQRTEQRDSAMYRCASSPEAPGMGNTIYFGEGSWLTVV.